This T cell receptor beta chain is drawn from a study of cytomegalovirus exposure and HLA in healthy donors. V was shortened by 7 bases and J by 7 bases, with 16 bases between the two germline ends. This CDR3 is 13 amino acids long. The germline CDR1 and CDR2 sequences are SNHLY and FYNNEI. On this clone itself: Antigen specificity is unknown.

Study results and limitations: Per a later analysis, 15,000 to 20,000 TCR beta sequences showed association with HLA alleles at 0.05 false discovery rate. Later analysis identified several of the most significant clusters that appeared linked to common viral pathogens.

PCR was performed using 60 Vbeta and 13 Jbeta primers. Here immunoSEQ multiplex PCR was the method, and the copy in TCRdb shows in-frame clones only, minus some. This sample contains under 60,000 clones. The receptor was isolated from a woman aged 25-40 years in good health and CMV-seropositive. The chain joins TRBV2 to TRBJ1-2; D perhaps matches TRBD1 (5 bases). What was sequenced was PBMCs. In DNA form, the CDR3 reads TGTGCCAGCACCCTTGGGGGGGATATTGGCTACACCTTC. As protein: CASTLGGDIGYTF.